This TCR beta chain was found in a study of shared clonotypes between healthy human individuals. Germline CDR1 SQVTM, CDR2 ANQGSEA. The CDR3 consists of 13 residues. Trimming cost V 3 bases and J 0 bases, with 7 bases left between them. Generated by immunoSEQ multiplex PCR, the TCRdb table keeps only in-frame clones and is missing some. The data contain roughly 1 million clones, 75% to 85% of them singletons. CD4+ cells were split into CD45RA+ naive and CD45RA-negative memory subsets. The receptor's source is a man between 18 and 29 years old in good health. Some clones in this sample may be carry-over from other donors' samples. This sequence joins TRBV29-1 and TRBJ2-3; maybe TRBD2 (6 bases). Sequencing was performed on memory CD4+ T cells from PBMCs. As for subset: CD45RA-negative fraction. The CDR3 region has the DNA TGCAGCGTTGAGAGCGGGAGCACAGATACGCAGTATTTT. This sequence encodes CSVESGSTDTQYF.